The rows below give T cell receptor beta chains drawn from one sample of a study of metastatic and nonmetastatic thyroid tumors. TCRdb used MiXCR to call clones anew from the PCR reads. This sample has fewer than 20,000 clones, with 25% found just once. Sequencing input: adjacent normal tissue. Source of these receptors: a female donor with papillary thyroid cancer or a benign thyroid nodule (not recorded which). Some clones in this sample may be carry-over from other donors' samples. The CDR3 runs from the conserved cysteine through the conserved F or W. A D gene is named only where the DNA matches it firmly. Only part of the rows carry a size: once, few, many, or a class if the clone is expanded.

few	-	TRBJ1-1	TRBV20-1	CSARKTNTEAFF	TGCAGTGCTAGAAAGACGAACACTGAAGCTTTCTTT
-	-	TRBJ2-7	TRBV11-2	CASSSGGDMGEQYF	TGTGCCAGCAGTTCCGGGGGCGACATGGGCGAGCAGTACTTC
few	-	TRBJ2-1	TRBV27	CASSPRSRLEQFF	TGTGCCAGCAGTCCCCGGTCGAGGCTCGAGCAGTTCTTC
-	-	TRBJ2-7	TRBV9	CASAYWFADSETTYEQYF	TGTGCCAGCGCTTATTGGTTCGCGGACTCCGAAACGACCTACGAGCAGTACTTC
few	-	TRBJ2-3	TRBV12-3/TRBV12-4	CASSFVGRPSTDTQYF	TGTGCCAGCAGTTTTGTAGGGAGGCCTAGCACAGATACGCAGTATTTT
-	-	TRBJ2-7	TRBV6-1	CASNSRVFQFIF	TGTGCCAGCAACAGTAGGGTGTTTCAGTTCATCTTC
few	TRBD2	TRBJ2-7	TRBV11-2	CASSPGTSGYEQYF	TGTGCCAGCAGCCCCGGGACTAGCGGCTACGAGCAGTACTTC
-	TRBD1	TRBJ1-2	TRBV5-1	CASMAGDRVINYGYTF	TGCGCCAGCATGGCCGGAGACAGGGTAATTAACTATGGCTACACCTTC
few	-	TRBJ2-3	TRBV7-9	CASSFGVTDTQYF	TGTGCCAGCAGCTTTGGGGTCACAGATACGCAGTATTTT
-	TRBD2	TRBJ2-1	TRBV4-3	CASSTGRGNEQFF	TGCGCCAGCAGTACGGGGAGGGGCAATGAGCAGTTCTTC
many	-	TRBJ1-3	TRBV6-1	CASSLTRLSSGNTIYF	TGTGCCAGCAGTTTGACCCGGCTTAGCTCTGGAAACACCATATATTTT
medium-sized	-	TRBJ2-5	TRBV20-1	CSASGPHGERLELETQYF	TGCAGTGCTAGCGGGCCTCATGGGGAAAGACTAGAGCTGGAGACCCAGTACTTC
many	-	TRBJ2-3	TRBV10-3	CAISETGDTQYF	TGTGCCATCAGTGAGACTGGAGATACGCAGTATTTT
-	-	TRBJ2-3	TRBV5-1	CASRGGLNTDTQYF	TGCGCCAGCAGGGGGGGCCTAAACACAGATACGCAGTATTTT
-	TRBD1	TRBJ2-7	TRBV5-8	CASSLFQGVSVEQYF	TGTGCCAGCAGCTTGTTCCAGGGGGTCTCTGTAGAGCAGTACTTC
-	-	TRBJ1-2	TRBV27	CASSLSHQGYGYTF	TGTGCCAGCAGTTTATCCCACCAAGGGTATGGCTACACCTTC
-	-	TRBJ2-3	TRBV6-1	CASSEAGGTDTQYF	TGTGCCAGCAGTGAAGCGGGGGGCACAGATACGCAGTATTTT
-	-	TRBJ2-3	TRBV6-2/TRBV6-3	CASSYGTQYF	TGTGCCAGCAGTTACGGTACGCAGTATTTT
-	TRBD2	TRBJ2-5	TRBV2	CASSGLAGQETQYF	TGTGCCAGCAGTGGGCTAGCGGGGCAAGAGACCCAGTACTTC
once	TRBD1	TRBJ1-2	TRBV20-1	CSGKGDRGLVDTF	TGCAGTGGAAAGGGGGACAGGGGGCTGGTAGACACCTTC
few	-	TRBJ1-4	TRBV28	CASSLGLGGLNEKLFF	TGTGCCAGCAGTTTAGGGTTGGGGGGGCTTAATGAAAAACTGTTTTTT
few	-	TRBJ2-7	TRBV20-1	CSASWNFYEQYF	TGCAGTGCTAGTTGGAATTTCTACGAGCAGTACTTC
many	TRBD1	TRBJ2-2	TRBV27	CASSRGQGPGELFF	TGTGCCAGCAGCCGTGGACAGGGGCCCGGGGAGCTGTTTTTT
few	-	TRBJ2-1	TRBV24-1	CATSDHRRLDRVNEQFF	TGTGCCACCAGTGACCATAGGAGACTTGACAGAGTCAATGAGCAGTTCTTC
many	-	TRBJ2-2	TRBV2	CASRGSGEIGELFF	TGTGCCAGCAGGGGGTCGGGCGAGATCGGGGAGCTGTTTTTT
few	TRBD2	TRBJ2-3	TRBV11-2	CASSLGLVLPDTQYF	TGTGCCAGCAGCCTGGGACTAGTTCTTCCAGATACGCAGTATTTT
-	-	TRBJ2-7	TRBV20-1	CSAFLFGRPYEQYF	TGCAGTGCTTTTCTCTTCGGGAGACCATACGAGCAGTACTTC
-	TRBD2	TRBJ2-1	TRBV3-1	CASSPTSGLRYNEQFF	TGTGCCAGCAGCCCGACTAGCGGTCTACGGTACAATGAGCAGTTCTTC
-	TRBD2	TRBJ2-2	TRBV12-3/TRBV12-4	CASSLRGLAGGTNTGELFF	TGTGCCAGCAGTTTACGTGGACTAGCGGGAGGAACGAACACCGGGGAGCTGTTTTTT
-	-	TRBJ2-3	TRBV5-6	CASSLASGTDTQYF	TGTGCCAGCAGCTTGGCCTCCGGCACAGATACGCAGTATTTT
-	-	TRBJ1-2	TRBV7-9	CASSAQEGYGYTF	TGTGCCAGCAGCGCCCAAGAAGGCTATGGCTACACCTTC
-	TRBD2	TRBJ2-7	TRBV6-2/TRBV6-3	CASSPTSLAVREEQYF	TGTGCCAGCAGCCCTACTTCGCTAGCGGTCCGAGAGGAGCAGTACTTC
-	-	TRBJ2-2	TRBV4-3	CASSQDRRSIPGELFF	TGCGCCAGCAGCCAAGATAGGCGGTCTATCCCCGGGGAGCTGTTTTTT
many	-	TRBJ1-2	TRBV6-1	CASSQEGGHYGYTF	TGTGCCAGCAGTCAGGAGGGGGGTCACTATGGCTACACCTTC
large	TRBD2	TRBJ2-3	TRBV7-8	CASSFLPSGTNTDTQYF	TGTGCCAGCAGCTTTCTTCCTAGCGGGACGAACACAGATACGCAGTATTTT
-	TRBD2	TRBJ2-1	TRBV6-2/TRBV6-3	CASSYTPGGAGAGYNEQFF	TGTGCCAGCAGTTACACACCAGGCGGCGCGGGAGCTGGCTACAATGAGCAGTTCTTC
few	TRBD1	TRBJ1-6	TRBV6-1	CASSVQAGGPFNSPLHF	TGTGCCAGCAGTGTACAAGCAGGGGGCCCCTTTAATTCACCCCTCCACTTT
once	-	TRBJ2-6	TRBV19	CASSIGDMNTGANVLTF	TGTGCCAGTAGTATAGGGGACATGAATACTGGGGCCAACGTCCTGACTTTC
few	-	TRBJ2-7	TRBV28	CASSFHGSVYYEQYF	TGTGCCAGCAGTTTCCATGGGTCAGTTTACTACGAGCAGTACTTC
-	-	TRBJ2-7	TRBV2	CASSKQGYEDEQYF	TGTGCCAGCAGCAAACAGGGTTACGAGGACGAGCAGTACTTC